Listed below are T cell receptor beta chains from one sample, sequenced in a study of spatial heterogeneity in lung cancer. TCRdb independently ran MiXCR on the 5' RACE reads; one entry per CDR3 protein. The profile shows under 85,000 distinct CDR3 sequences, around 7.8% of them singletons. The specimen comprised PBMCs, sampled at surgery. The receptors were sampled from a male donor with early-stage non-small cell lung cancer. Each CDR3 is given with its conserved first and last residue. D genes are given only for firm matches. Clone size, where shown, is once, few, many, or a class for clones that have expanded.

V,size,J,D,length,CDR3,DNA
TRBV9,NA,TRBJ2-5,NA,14,CASSVGGVQETQYF,TGTGCCAGCAGCGTAGGGGGAGTCCAAGAGACCCAGTACTTC
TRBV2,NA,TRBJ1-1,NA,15,CASSSGTWEITEAFF,TGTGCCAGCAGCAGCGGGACCTGGGAGATAACTGAAGCTTTCTTT
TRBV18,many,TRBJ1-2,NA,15,CASSPEEGANYGYTF,TGTGCCAGCTCACCAGAGGAGGGAGCTAACTATGGCTACACCTTC
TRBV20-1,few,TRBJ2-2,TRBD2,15,CSAPTSGRFGGELFF,TGCAGTGCTCCTACTAGCGGGAGGTTCGGCGGGGAGCTGTTTTTT
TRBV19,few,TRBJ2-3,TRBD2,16,CASRQLAGGRTDTQYF,TGTGCCAGTAGACAACTAGCGGGAGGCCGCACAGATACGCAGTATTTT
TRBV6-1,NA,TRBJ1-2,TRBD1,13,CASSVDRADGYTF,TGTGCCAGCAGCGTGGACAGGGCAGATGGCTACACCTTC
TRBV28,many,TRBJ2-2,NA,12,CASHRSSGELFF,TGTGCCAGCCACCGGTCTTCCGGGGAGCTGTTTTTT
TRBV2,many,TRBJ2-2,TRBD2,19,CASSEALRGTSGGPGELFF,TGTGCCAGCAGTGAAGCGCTTCGCGGGACTAGCGGGGGGCCCGGGGAGCTGTTTTTT
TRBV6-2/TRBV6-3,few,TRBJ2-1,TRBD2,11,CASSGLDEQFF,TGTGCCAGCAGCGGACTAGATGAGCAGTTCTTC
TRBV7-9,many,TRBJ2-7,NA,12,CASSPLEYEQYF,TGTGCCAGCAGCCCCCTAGAGTACGAGCAGTACTTC
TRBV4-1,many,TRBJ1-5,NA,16,CASSQDNAGGNQPQHF,TGCGCCAGCAGCCAAGATAACGCAGGAGGGAATCAGCCCCAGCATTTT
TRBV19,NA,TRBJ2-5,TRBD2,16,CASSTVVAGSGETQYF,TGTGCCAGTAGTACCGTAGTAGCGGGATCAGGGGAGACCCAGTACTTC
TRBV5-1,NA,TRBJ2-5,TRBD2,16,CASSLGSGSAQETQYF,TGCGCCAGCAGCTTGGGCAGCGGGAGTGCCCAAGAGACCCAGTACTTC
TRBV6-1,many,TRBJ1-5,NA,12,CASNWRGQPQHF,TGTGCCAGCAACTGGAGGGGGCAGCCCCAGCATTTT
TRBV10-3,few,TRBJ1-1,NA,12,CAMGGGGTEAFF,TGTGCCATGGGAGGGGGTGGCACTGAAGCTTTCTTT
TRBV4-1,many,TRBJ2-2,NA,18,CASSQAGREAGFVGELFF,TGCGCCAGCAGCCAAGCGGGTAGGGAAGCAGGATTCGTCGGGGAGCTGTTTTTT
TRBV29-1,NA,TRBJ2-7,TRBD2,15,CSAGGAGGGIVEQYF,TGCAGCGCCGGGGGAGCGGGAGGAGGAATTGTCGAGCAGTACTTC
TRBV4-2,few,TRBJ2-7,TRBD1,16,CASSSDRTGLSYEQYF,TGTGCCAGCAGCTCAGACCGGACAGGCCTCTCCTACGAGCAGTACTTC
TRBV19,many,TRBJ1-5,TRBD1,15,CASSRGRGLDQPQHF,TGTGCCAGTAGTAGAGGCAGGGGGCTTGATCAGCCCCAGCATTTT
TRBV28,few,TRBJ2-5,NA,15,CASSLLSTLQETQYF,TGTGCCAGCAGTTTGTTGTCGACATTACAAGAGACCCAGTACTTC
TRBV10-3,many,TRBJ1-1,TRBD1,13,CAVTGAMSTEAFF,TGTGCCGTCACAGGGGCGATGAGCACTGAAGCTTTCTTT
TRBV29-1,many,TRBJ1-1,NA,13,CSVTSTGGLEAFF,TGCAGCGTCACCTCGACAGGAGGCCTTGAAGCTTTCTTT
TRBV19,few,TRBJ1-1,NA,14,CASSADVGGTEAFF,TGTGCCAGTAGTGCGGACGTAGGCGGAACTGAAGCTTTCTTT
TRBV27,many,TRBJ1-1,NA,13,CASSAAAPPEAFF,TGTGCCAGCAGCGCGGCGGCCCCACCTGAAGCTTTCTTT
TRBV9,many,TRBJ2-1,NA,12,CASSVGSGEQFF,TGTGCCAGCAGCGTAGGGTCTGGTGAGCAGTTCTTC
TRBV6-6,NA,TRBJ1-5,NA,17,CASSYSISGGTNQPQHF,TGTGCCAGCAGTTACTCCATTTCCGGGGGGACGAATCAGCCCCAGCATTTT
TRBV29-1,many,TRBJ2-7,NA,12,CSVVRGAYEQYF,TGCAGCGTTGTCAGGGGAGCCTACGAGCAGTACTTC
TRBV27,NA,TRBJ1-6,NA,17,CASSLDRRAGDNSPLHF,TGTGCCAGCAGTTTAGATCGACGGGCGGGTGATAATTCACCCCTCCACTTT
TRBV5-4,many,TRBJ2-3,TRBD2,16,CASSPMTSGRPDTQYF,TGTGCCAGCAGCCCCATGACTAGCGGGAGACCAGATACGCAGTATTTT
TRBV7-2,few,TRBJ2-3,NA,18,CASSLGEFRLSPRDTQYF,TGTGCCAGCAGCTTAGGGGAGTTCCGACTCTCCCCCCGTGATACGCAGTATTTT
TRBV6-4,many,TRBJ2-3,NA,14,CASSDGRDPDTQYF,TGTGCCAGCAGTGACGGTAGGGATCCAGATACGCAGTATTTT
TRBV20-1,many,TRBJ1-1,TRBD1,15,CSASRTGYRNTEAFF,TGCAGTGCTAGTAGGACAGGGTACAGGAACACTGAAGCTTTCTTT
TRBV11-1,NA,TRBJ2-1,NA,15,CASSRDDDIYNEQFF,TGTGCCAGCAGCAGGGATGATGACATCTACAATGAGCAGTTCTTC
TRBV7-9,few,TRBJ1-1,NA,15,CASSPRGQPSTEAFF,TGTGCCAGCAGCCCCCGGGGCCAGCCATCCACTGAAGCTTTCTTT
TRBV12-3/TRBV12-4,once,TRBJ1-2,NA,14,CASSLGTLNSGYTF,TGTGCCAGCAGTTTAGGTACCCTAAACTCTGGCTACACCTTC
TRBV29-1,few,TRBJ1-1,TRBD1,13,CSGLQGVGTEAFF,TGCAGCGGACTCCAGGGGGTTGGGACTGAAGCTTTCTTT
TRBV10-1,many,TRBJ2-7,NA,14,CASSESLWVGEQYF,TGCGCCAGCAGTGAGTCGTTATGGGTGGGCGAGCAGTACTTC
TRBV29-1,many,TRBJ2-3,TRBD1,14,CSVEKGAVADTQYF,TGCAGCGTTGAAAAGGGGGCTGTGGCAGATACGCAGTATTTT
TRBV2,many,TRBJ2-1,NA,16,CASSERGLSSYNEQFF,TGTGCCAGCAGTGAGCGGGGCCTCAGCTCCTACAATGAGCAGTTCTTC
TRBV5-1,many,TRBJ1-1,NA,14,CASSSDRGGTEAFF,TGCGCCAGCAGTTCGGACCGGGGGGGCACTGAAGCTTTCTTT
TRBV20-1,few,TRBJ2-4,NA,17,CSARDLGTGTPRNIQYF,TGCAGTGCTAGAGATCTGGGGACCGGGACTCCTCGAAACATTCAGTACTTC
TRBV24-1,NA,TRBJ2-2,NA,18,CATSDSGRRIANTGELFF,TGTGCCACCAGTGATTCTGGGAGGAGAATCGCGAACACCGGGGAGCTGTTTTTT
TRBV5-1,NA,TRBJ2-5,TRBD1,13,CASILGQQETQYF,TGCGCCAGCATCTTGGGACAGCAAGAGACCCAGTACTTC
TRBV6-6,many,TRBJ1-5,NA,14,CASSYQIRNQPQHF,TGTGCCAGCAGTTACCAGATTAGAAATCAGCCCCAGCATTTT
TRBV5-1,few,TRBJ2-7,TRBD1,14,CASSLLQGTYEQYF,TGCGCCAGCAGCTTGTTACAGGGGACCTACGAGCAGTACTTC
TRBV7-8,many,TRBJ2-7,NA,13,CASSFGFLYEQYF,TGTGCCAGCAGCTTTGGGTTCCTCTACGAGCAGTACTTC
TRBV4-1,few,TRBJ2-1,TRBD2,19,CASSQDGLAGRINYNEQFF,TGCGCCAGCAGCCAAGACGGCCTAGCGGGACGCATCAACTACAATGAGCAGTTCTTC
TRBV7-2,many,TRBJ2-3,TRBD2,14,CASRPSGFTDTQYF,TGTGCCAGTCGGCCTAGCGGGTTTACAGATACGCAGTATTTT
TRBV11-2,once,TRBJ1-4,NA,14,CASSFSGSNEKLFF,TGTGCCAGCAGCTTCTCAGGGTCTAATGAAAAACTGTTTTTT
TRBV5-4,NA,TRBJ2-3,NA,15,CASSPRGDRTDTQYF,TGTGCCAGCAGCCCAAGGGGAGATCGAACAGATACGCAGTATTTT
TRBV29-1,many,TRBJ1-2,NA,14,CGVGGGSGYAGYTF,TGCGGCGTTGGGGGAGGCAGTGGTTATGCGGGCTACACCTTC
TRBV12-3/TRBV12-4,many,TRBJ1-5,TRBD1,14,CASSPGQGNQPQHF,TGTGCCAGCAGTCCCGGACAGGGAAATCAGCCCCAGCATTTT
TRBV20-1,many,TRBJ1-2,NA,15,CSARALSNRNYGYTF,TGCAGTGCTAGAGCTCTATCAAACAGGAACTATGGCTACACCTTC
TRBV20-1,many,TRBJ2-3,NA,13,CSARSRLAATQYF,TGCAGTGCTAGATCCCGCCTTGCGGCTACGCAGTATTTT
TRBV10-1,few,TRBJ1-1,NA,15,CASSDTRTGGTEAFF,TGCGCCAGCAGTGATACCCGGACGGGGGGCACTGAAGCTTTCTTT